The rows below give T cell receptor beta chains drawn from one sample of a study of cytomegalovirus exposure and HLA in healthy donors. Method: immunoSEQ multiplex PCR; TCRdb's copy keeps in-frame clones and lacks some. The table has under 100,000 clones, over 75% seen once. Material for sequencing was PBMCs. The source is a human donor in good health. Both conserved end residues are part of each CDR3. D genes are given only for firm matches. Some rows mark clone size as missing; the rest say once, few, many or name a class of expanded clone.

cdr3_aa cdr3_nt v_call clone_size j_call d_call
CASKKTGSITEAFF TGTGCCAGCAAAAAGACAGGGTCGATCACTGAAGCTTTCTTT TRBV6-1 . TRBJ1-1 TRBD1
CASSTSGGSYNEQFF TGTGCCAGCAGCACTAGCGGGGGGTCCTACAATGAGCAGTTCTTC TRBV6-8 . TRBJ2-1 TRBD2
CASTEFPSYNSPLHF TGTGCCAGTACCGAGTTCCCCTCCTATAATTCACCCCTCCACTTT TRBV19 . TRBJ1-6 .
CASRLGQPSNQPQHF TGTGCCAGCCGGTTGGGACAACCAAGCAATCAGCCCCAGCATTTT TRBV19 few TRBJ1-5 .
CASSIHEGSYEQYF TGTGCCAGTAGTATCCATGAAGGGAGCTACGAGCAGTACTTC TRBV19 . TRBJ2-7 .
CASSTGLNTGELFF TGTGCCAGTAGTACCGGACTGAACACCGGGGAGCTGTTTTTT TRBV19 . TRBJ2-2 .
CASSLGRGYETQYF TGTGCCAGCAGCTTAGGCAGGGGTTATGAGACCCAGTACTTC TRBV5-6 few TRBJ2-5 .
CASSYSRGTVHTEAFF TGTGCCAGCAGTTACTCGAGGGGGACAGTGCACACTGAAGCTTTCTTT TRBV6-5 few TRBJ1-1 TRBD1
CASSLEGTRDQYF TGTGCCAGCAGCTTGGAAGGGACACGCGACCAGTACTTC TRBV5-6 . TRBJ2-7 .
CASSERRVAGELFF TGTGCCAGCAGTGAAAGGAGAGTCGCCGGGGAGCTGTTTTTT TRBV6-5 . TRBJ2-2 .
CASSPGLAGAGGETQYF TGTGCCAGCAGTCCGGGACTAGCGGGGGCTGGGGGGGAGACCCAGTACTTC TRBV27 . TRBJ2-5 TRBD2
CASGSLWHEQYF TGTGCTAGTGGTTCCCTCTGGCACGAGCAGTACTTC TRBV12-5 . TRBJ2-7 .
CASRTQGDTEAFF TGTGCCAGCAGAACCCAGGGGGACACTGAAGCTTTCTTT TRBV13 . TRBJ1-1 TRBD1
CASSLGGRAYEQYF TGTGCCAGCAGCTTAGGAGGCAGAGCCTACGAGCAGTACTTC TRBV7-2 . TRBJ2-7 .
CASRAQGEQFF TGTGCCAGCAGGGCCCAGGGGGAGCAGTTCTTC TRBV11-2 . TRBJ2-1 .
CASSFSGHNSPLHF TGTGCCAGCAGTTTCTCGGGGCATAATTCACCCCTCCACTTT TRBV6-5 . TRBJ1-6 .
CASSYGLAGDNEQFF TGCGCCAGCAGCTACGGACTAGCGGGGGACAATGAGCAGTTCTTC TRBV5-1 . TRBJ2-1 TRBD2
CASSLGQGVSETQYF TGTGCTAGCAGCTTGGGACAGGGTGTATCAGAGACCCAGTACTTC TRBV7-7 . TRBJ2-5 TRBD1
CASSMAPGAGRFTEAFF TGTGCCAGTAGTATGGCCCCCGGTGCAGGGCGGTTCACTGAAGCTTTCTTT TRBV19 . TRBJ1-1 .
CASSLGGSNQPQHF TGTGCCAGCAGTCTGGGAGGCAGCAATCAGCCCCAGCATTTT TRBV27 . TRBJ1-5 .
CATSRDRVAGGTYEQYF TGTGCCACCAGCAGAGATCGGGTAGCGGGGGGGACCTACGAGCAGTACTTC TRBV15 . TRBJ2-7 TRBD2
CASSPDRGSYGYTF TGTGCCAGCAGTCCTGACAGGGGTTCATATGGCTACACCTTC TRBV27 . TRBJ1-2 TRBD1
CASSLGIGGRQPQHF TGTGCCAGCAGCTTAGGAATCGGGGGTAGACAGCCCCAGCATTTT TRBV7-9 . TRBJ1-5 .
CASSPQLDYGYTF TGTGCCAGCTCCCCACAGCTTGACTATGGCTACACCTTC TRBV18 . TRBJ1-2 .
CASSQGQTDSPLHF TGCGCCAGCAGCCAGGGACAGACTGATTCACCCCTCCACTTT TRBV5-1 . TRBJ1-6 TRBD1
CASINRATEAFF TGTGCCAGCATTAACAGGGCCACTGAAGCTTTCTTT TRBV6-5 few TRBJ1-1 .
CASRGQSNQPQHF TGTGCCAGCAGAGGACAGTCGAATCAGCCCCAGCATTTT TRBV2 . TRBJ1-5 .
CASSQERGQPQHF TGCGCCAGCAGCCAAGAACGAGGACAGCCCCAGCATTTT TRBV4-1 . TRBJ1-5 .
CASSPITGGSDSPLHF TGTGCCAGCAGCCCCATAACAGGGGGCTCTGATTCACCCCTCCACTTT TRBV5-6 few TRBJ1-6 TRBD1
CASKTGDRDTGELFF TGTGCCAGCAAGACAGGGGACCGGGACACCGGGGAGCTGTTTTTT TRBV6-1 once TRBJ2-2 TRBD1
CASSRHPYEQYF TGTGCCAGTAGTCGACACCCCTACGAGCAGTACTTC TRBV19 . TRBJ2-7 .
CASEGQSNEKLFF TGTGCCAGCGAAGGACAGTCTAATGAAAAACTGTTTTTT TRBV5-5 . TRBJ1-4 .
CAISELGTPIADSYEQYF TGTGCCATCAGTGAGTTGGGGACTCCCATAGCGGACTCCTACGAGCAGTACTTC TRBV10-3 once TRBJ2-7 .
CASSIRPGNTEAFF TGTGCCAGTAGTATACGTCCAGGGAACACTGAAGCTTTCTTT TRBV19 . TRBJ1-1 .
CASKGLAGGIGELFF TGTGCCAGCAAAGGTCTAGCGGGGGGGATAGGGGAGCTGTTTTTT TRBV27 . TRBJ2-2 TRBD2
CASSPRGSTGELFF TGTGCCAGCAGCCCGCGGGGGAGCACCGGGGAGCTGTTTTTT TRBV5-5 . TRBJ2-2 TRBD2
CASSLRRFSWAAFF TGTGCCAGCAGCTTACGCAGGTTTAGTTGGGCAGCTTTCTTT TRBV7-2 . TRBJ1-1 .
CASSSTSGEETQYF TGTGCCAGCAGCTCCACTAGCGGGGAAGAGACCCAGTACTTC TRBV11-3 once TRBJ2-5 TRBD2
CSVDRSTDTQYF TGCAGCGTAGACAGAAGTACAGATACGCAGTATTTT TRBV29-1 few TRBJ2-3 .
CASSLETAGYGYTF TGCGCCAGCAGCTTGGAAACGGCGGGCTATGGCTACACCTTC TRBV5-1 . TRBJ1-2 .
CASSVGQGYGYTF TGTGCCAGCAGTGTGGGACAGGGTTACGGCTACACCTTC TRBV7-2 medium-sized TRBJ1-2 TRBD1
CATSRGLAGATDTQYF TGTGCCACCAGCCGTGGATTAGCGGGGGCCACAGATACGCAGTATTTT TRBV15 . TRBJ2-3 TRBD2
CASSFSGSNTGELFF TGCGCCAGCAGCTTCTCGGGTTCGAACACCGGGGAGCTGTTTTTT TRBV5-1 . TRBJ2-2 .
CASSPSSGYEQYF TGTGCCAGCTCCCCTTCTAGTGGCTACGAGCAGTACTTC TRBV18 . TRBJ2-7 .
CASSYGRTSGTGELFF TGTGCCAGCAGTTACGGTCGGACGAGCGGCACCGGGGAGCTGTTTTTT TRBV6-5 once TRBJ2-2 .
CSVGQASGEQYF TGCAGCGTTGGGCAGGCCTCAGGGGAGCAGTACTTC TRBV29-1 . TRBJ2-7 .
CASSLAGEQYF TGTGCCAGCAGCTTGGCCGGTGAGCAGTACTTC TRBV5-6 . TRBJ2-5 .
CASSLGTSAFYEQYF TGCGCCAGCAGCCTCGGGACAAGTGCTTTCTACGAGCAGTACTTC TRBV5-1 . TRBJ2-7 .
CASSLSYSFTTGELFF TGTGCCAGCAGTTTATCGTATAGTTTTACCACCGGGGAGCTGTTTTTT TRBV27 . TRBJ2-2 .
CASSIASVVEQFF TGTGCCAGTAGTATAGCGTCGGTAGTTGAGCAGTTCTTC TRBV19 . TRBJ2-1 .
CASSEPGQGNTIYF TGTGCCAGCAGTGAACCGGGACAGGGAAACACCATATATTTT TRBV2 . TRBJ1-3 TRBD1
CASSPAYRAPYGYTF TGTGCCAGTAGTCCCGCCTACAGGGCCCCCTATGGCTACACCTTC TRBV19 . TRBJ1-2 .
CASSVGGHGYQPQHF TGTGCCAGCAGCGTAGGAGGACACGGGTATCAGCCCCAGCATTTT TRBV9 once TRBJ1-5 .